Shown below are 26 T cell receptor beta chains from a single sample sequenced in a study of blood T cell repertoires in COVID-19. Assay used: immunoSEQ multiplex PCR; TCRdb lists only in-frame clones, some missing. The table includes over 300,000 clones, roughly 85% detected once. Sequenced material: peripheral blood. The receptors originated from a human donor in a cohort sampled during active COVID-19.

This rearrangement joins TRBV11-2 to TRBJ2-7, with D maybe TRBD1 (6 bases). Trimming stripped 1 base from V and 4 bases from J, with 8 bases between. The CDR3 contains 13 residues. Germline loops: CDR1 SGHAT, CDR2 FQNNGV. CDR3 amino acids: CASSLGGLYEQYF. CDR3 nucleotides: TGTGCCAGCAGCTTAGGGGGGCTTTACGAGCAGTACTTC.

This clone has a single count. The chain combines TRBV5-4 with TRBJ1-2; tentative D call: TRBD1 (5 bases). The CDR3 consists of 18 residues. Trimming removed 4 bases from V and 0 bases from J, with 22 bases in between. Per the germline V gene, CDR1 is SGHNT and CDR2 is YYREEE (reference sequence). CDR3 sequence: CASSLEDTFYKANYGYTF. Here the CDR3 DNA reads TGTGCCAGCAGCCTAGAGGACACGTTCTATAAAGCTAACTATGGCTACACCTTC. Complete variable domain (other parts from reference TRBV5-4 and TRBJ1-2): ETGVTQSPTHLIKTRGQQVTLRCSSQSGHNTVSWYQQALGQGPQFIFQYYREEENGRGNFPPRFSGLQFPNYSSELNVNALELDDSALYLCASSLEDTFYKANYGYTFGSGTRLTVV.

The chain uses TRBV7-3 and TRBJ1-6, with TRBD1 matching over 10 bases. This CDR3 is 15 amino acids long. The germline gives CDR1 SGHTA, CDR2 FQGTGA. V lost 5 bases, J lost 6 bases, and 4 bases stayed unmatched. CDR3 in DNA: TGTGCCAGCAGCCCTGGACAGGGGGTTAATTCACCCCTCCACTTT. Its translation: CASSPGQGVNSPLHF.

The V call is TRBV5-1, the J call TRBJ1-1, with D perhaps TRBD1 (6 bases). CDR3 length: 14 residues. Trimming cost V 4 bases and J 7 bases, with 17 bases left between them. CDR1 is SGHRS and CDR2 is YFSETQ in the germline V gene. As DNA, the CDR3 is TGCGCCAGCAGCAGAGGAGCAGGGGTGGATGAAGCTTTCTTT. Translation gives CASSRGAGVDEAFF.

This clone was picked up a small number of times. The chain has TRBV21-1 and TRBJ1-5. TRBV21-1 is a listed pseudogene. This CDR3 has 14 amino acids. CDR3 bases: TGTGCCAGCATTTCGAGGATTCCCAATCAGCCCCAGCATTTT. Encoded protein: CASISRIPNQPQHF.

The genes are TRBV9 and TRBJ1-3; D uncertain. Germline CDR1 SGDLS, CDR2 YYNGEE. CDR3 size: 17 residues. Trimming shortened V by 0 bases and J by 0 bases, and 13 bases separated the two germline ends. As DNA, the CDR3 is TGTGCCAGCAGCGTAGGTAGATCGGGGAGCTCTGGAAACACCATATATTTT. Protein sequence: CASSVGRSGSSGNTIYF.

This chain links TRBV9 with TRBJ1-1, with 12 positions matching TRBD1. Germline-derived CDR1 and CDR2 are SGDLS and YYNGEE. There are 15 residues in the CDR3. The J segment lost 7 bases and the V segment lost 2 bases, leaving 6 bases of the junction unmatched. The CDR3 sequence: CASSVGTGGGGEAFF. CDR3 DNA sequence: TGTGCCAGCAGCGTGGGGACAGGGGGCGGTGGTGAAGCTTTCTTT.

This clone showed up just a few times. The V and J genes are TRBV5-1 and TRBJ2-1; D is unclear. The CDR3 has 15 amino acids. Germline V gene lookup returns CDR1 SGHRS and CDR2 YFSETQ. Trimming shortened V by 0 bases and J by 2 bases, and 9 bases separated the two germline ends. The CDR3 reads CASSLGDRAYNEQFF. The CDR3 DNA follows: TGCGCCAGCAGCTTGGGCGACCGGGCCTACAATGAGCAGTTCTTC.

The V gene is TRBV6-1, the J gene TRBJ1-2; D unclear. Germline V gives CDR1 MNHNS, CDR2 SASEGT. The CDR3 consists of 17 residues. Trimming shortened V by 4 bases and J by 0 bases, and 18 bases separated the two germline ends. The chain's CDR3 is CASSAGILGPANYGYTF. The CDR3 bases are TGTGCCAGCAGTGCCGGAATATTGGGCCCCGCTAACTATGGCTACACCTTC.

V is TRBV27 and J is TRBJ1-6; TRBD1 is a possible D gene (6 bases). V lost 3 bases to trimming and J lost 9 bases, with 12 bases between them. The CDR3 consists of 14 residues. Germline assignment: CDR1 MNHEY and CDR2 SMNVEV (reference sequence). CDR3 sequence (DNA): TGTGCCAGCAGTTTCACAGGGTTCAGTTCACCCCTCCACTTT. Protein: CASSFTGFSSPLHF.

The chain is built from TRBV28 and TRBJ2-2, with D tentatively TRBD1 (6 bases). The CDR3 contains 15 residues. The germline gives CDR1 MDHEN, CDR2 SYDVKM. V was pared by 6 bases and J by 4 bases, with 15 bases between. CDR3 sequence reads: CASSPPATGTGELFF. In nucleotides, the CDR3 is TGTGCCAGCAGCCCCCCCGCGACAGGCACCGGGGAGCTGTTTTTT.

The chain carries TRBV6-5 and TRBJ2-7; D gene ambiguous. Looked up from germline, CDR1 is MNHEY and CDR2 is SVGAGI. The CDR3 is 12 residues long. Trimming shortened V by 5 bases and J by 10 bases, and 15 bases separated the two germline ends. CDR3 coding DNA: TGTGCCAGCAGTAACCCGGTACGCGGACAGTACTTC. This translates into CASSNPVRGQYF.

The chain couples TRBV7-3 to TRBJ2-2, with a possible D match to TRBD2 (6 bases). CDR1 SGHTA and CDR2 FQGTGA come from the germline V gene. V shed 5 bases and J shed 7 bases, with 14 bases lying between them. This CDR3 contains 14 residues. The CDR3 DNA reads as TGTGCCAGCAGCCGGGCCGTTAGCGGCGGGGAGCTGTTTTTT. Translating gives CASSRAVSGGELFF.

The rearrangement links TRBV5-6 to TRBJ2-3; 9 bases match TRBD1. J was trimmed by 1 base and V by 6 bases; bases with no gene match: 9. The CDR3 consists of 16 residues. Germline CDR1 SGHDT, CDR2 YYEEEE. The CDR3 region has the DNA TGTGCCAGCACCCCCATGGGACAGGGTGGCACAGATACGCAGTATTTT. Its translation is CASTPMGQGGTDTQYF. The complete variable domain, with remaining parts taken from reference TRBV5-6 and TRBJ2-3, reads DAGVTQSPTHLIKTRGQQVTLRCSPKSGHDTVSWYQQALGQGPQFIFQYYEEEERQRGNFPDRFSGHQFPNYSSELNVNALLLGDSALYLCASTPMGQGGTDTQYFGPGTRLTVL.

The table lists this clone with a count of one. The chain recombines TRBV5-1 with TRBJ2-1; TRBD1 is a possible D gene (6 bases). V lost 7 bases and J 6 bases, leaving 14 bases between the germline ends. Germline loops: CDR1 SGHRS, CDR2 YFSETQ. This CDR3 region has 13 residues. CDR3 amino acids: CASLPDSINEQFF. The CDR3, as DNA: TGCGCCAGCCTGCCGGACAGCATCAATGAGCAGTTCTTC.

The V gene is TRBV6-1, the J gene TRBJ2-1, with D perhaps TRBD2 (6 bases). V was trimmed by 1 base and J by 0 bases, leaving 16 bases between them. Germline-derived CDR1 and CDR2 are MNHNS and SASEGT. The CDR3 has 18 amino acids. The CDR3 region is CASSEVADRLSSYNEQFF. The CDR3 nucleotides read TGTGCCAGCAGTGAAGTAGCGGATCGCTTAAGCTCCTACAATGAGCAGTTCTTC.

V gene TRBV7-9 combines with J gene TRBJ2-6; D unclear. Germline lookup yields CDR1 SEHNR and CDR2 FQNEAQ (reference sequence). V was cut by 3 bases and J by 1 base, with 4 bases left in between. The CDR3 contains 14 residues. In DNA form, the CDR3 reads TGTGCCAGCAGCTTGACTTCTGGGGCCAACGTCCTGACTTTC. Protein sequence: CASSLTSGANVLTF.

This clone was counted between two and nine times. The chain has TRBV18 and TRBJ1-5; perhaps TRBD1 as D (5 bases). This CDR3 spans 14 amino acids. The germline V and J ends were trimmed by 1 base and 3 bases, with 7 bases remaining between them. CDR1 KGHSH and CDR2 LQKENI come from the germline V gene. CDR3 DNA: TGTGCCAGCTCACCACAGGGGCTCAATCAGCCCCAGCATTTT. As protein: CASSPQGLNQPQHF.

Here the CDR3 reads CASSVGGGFGETQYF. DNA for the CDR3: TGTGCCAGCAGCGTAGGCGGGGGGTTCGGGGAGACCCAGTACTTC. This chain uses TRBV9 with TRBJ2-5, with TRBD2 matching over 8 bases. Unmatched junction bases numbered 6, after V lost 0 bases and J lost 5 bases. From germline, CDR1 is SGDLS and CDR2 YYNGEE. The CDR3 has 15 amino acids. Filled out from reference TRBV9 and TRBJ2-5, the complete variable domain reads DSGVTQTPKHLITATGQRVTLRCSPRSGDLSVYWYQQSLDQGLQFLIQYYNGEERAKGNILERFSAQQFPDLHSELNLSSLELGDSALYFCASSVGGGFGETQYFGPGTRLLVL.

This clone came up once. The chain has TRBV9 and TRBJ2-3, with 8 bases fitting TRBD1. J gave up 3 bases and V 0 bases, and 3 bases lay outside the gene matches. The CDR3 length is 15 residues. Per the germline V gene, CDR1 is SGDLS and CDR2 is YYNGEE. CDR3 in DNA: TGTGCCAGCAGCGTAGTAGGGACAGGTACAGATACGCAGTATTTT. Translating it yields CASSVVGTGTDTQYF.

The chain is built from TRBV4-2 and TRBJ2-7, with D perhaps TRBD2 (6 bases). Germline CDR1 and CDR2: LGHNA and YNFKEQ. This CDR3 contains 14 residues. V was clipped by 0 bases and J by 3 bases, with 9 bases between them. This chain's CDR3 is CASSQEEGLYEQYF. The CDR3 bases are TGTGCCAGCAGCCAAGAGGAGGGACTCTACGAGCAGTACTTC.

This clone has only one observation. The chain recombines TRBV7-8 with TRBJ1-3; possible D gene TRBD1, 5 bases. The CDR3 is 16 residues long. Germline CDR1 reads SGHVS; CDR2 reads FQNEAQ. The ends were cut back, 1 base at V and 2 bases at J, with 12 bases in the middle. In DNA form, the CDR3 reads TGTGCCAGCAGCTTAGGGGGCGGGACTCCTGGAAACACCATATATTTT. This codes for CASSLGGGTPGNTIYF. Full variable domain (remainder filled in from reference TRBV7-8 and TRBJ1-3): GAGVSQSPRYKVAKRGQDVALRCDPISGHVSLFWYQQALGQGPEFLTYFQNEAQLDKSGLPSDRFFAERPEGSVSTLKIQRTQQEDSAVYLCASSLGGGTPGNTIYFGEGSWLTVV.

The chain uses TRBV30 and TRBJ2-3, with TRBD2 identical over 15 bases. Germline V gene sequence: CDR1 GTSNPN, CDR2 SVGIG (reference sequence). Trimming took 1 base from V and 6 from J; bases not matched to a gene: 5. This CDR3 is built from 16 residues. DNA for the CDR3: TGTGCCTGGAGTGGGACTAGCGGGGGGGCCAGGGATACGCAGTATTTT. As protein: CAWSGTSGGARDTQYF.

V is TRBV10-3 and J is TRBJ2-1, with TRBD2 identical over 10 bases. After removal of 9 bases from V and 5 bases from J, the junction contained 10 bases not matched to a gene. The CDR3 runs 15 residues. The V gene's germline CDR1 is ENHRY and CDR2 SYGVKD. The CDR3 nucleotides are TGTGCCATGGGGACTTTAGCGGGGGGAAACAATGAGCAGTTCTTC. This sequence encodes CAMGTLAGGNNEQFF.

The chain is built from TRBV27 and TRBJ1-1; a weak D match, TRBD1 (5 bases). The germline V and J ends were trimmed by 4 bases and 8 bases, with 17 bases remaining between them. The CDR3 consists of 14 residues. Germline V lookup: CDR1 MNHEY, CDR2 SMNVEV (reference sequence). CDR3: CASSSTVNSPEAFF. In nucleotides, the CDR3 is TGTGCCAGCAGTTCGACAGTAAACTCACCAGAAGCTTTCTTT.

As to this clone: The same CDR3 arises from other DNA sequences in this sample as well. J is TRBJ1-1 and V is TRBV9; possible D gene TRBD1, 5 bases. The germline V gene has CDR1 SGDLS and CDR2 YYNGEE. The CDR3 contains 14 residues. V lost 0 bases, J lost 0 bases, and 6 bases lay in between. The CDR3 is CASSVEGVNTEAFF. As DNA, the CDR3 is TGTGCCAGCAGCGTAGAAGGGGTGAACACTGAAGCTTTCTTT.